The 24 T cell receptor beta chains in this list originate from one sample, sequenced in a study of blood T cell repertoires in COVID-19. The data were produced by immunoSEQ multiplex PCR, yet TCRdb's version contains in-frame clones alone and is incomplete. The sample records 200,000 to 300,000 clones, around 86% being singletons. The sample taken for sequencing was peripheral blood. Receptor source: a woman aged 40 to 50 who had recovered from COVID-19.

The V call is TRBV6-5, the J call TRBJ2-5; the D is unclear. Germline V gene data show CDR1 as MNHEY and CDR2 as SVGAGI. The ends were cut back, 2 bases at V and 2 bases at J, with 12 bases in the middle. This CDR3 is 15 amino acids long. The CDR3 loop reads CASSYGQERQETQYF. The CDR3 DNA sequence: TGTGCCAGCAGTTACGGCCAAGAGCGACAAGAGACCCAGTACTTC.

This chain joins TRBV18 and TRBJ1-2, with TRBD1 matching 8 bases. Germline CDR1 reads KGHSH; CDR2 reads LQKENI. The CDR3 length is 15 residues. V lost 2 bases to trimming and J lost 0 bases; unmatched junction nucleotides: 2. The CDR3 loop reads CASSPGQGANYGYTF. CDR3 DNA sequence: TGTGCCAGCTCACCAGGACAGGGAGCTAACTATGGCTACACCTTC.

J is TRBJ1-4 and V is TRBV7-9; 8 positions agree with TRBD1. Germline V CDR1 and CDR2: SEHNR, FQNEAQ (reference sequence). V shed 5 bases, J shed 6 bases, and the junction held 11 bases outside the gene matches. This CDR3 contains 16 residues. CDR3 sequence reads: CASSSILSTGDEKLFF. As DNA, the CDR3 is TGTGCCAGCAGCAGTATTCTATCGACAGGGGATGAAAAACTGTTTTTT.

The chain uses TRBV18 and TRBJ1-2; D is ambiguous. The CDR3 runs 14 residues. From germline, CDR1 is KGHSH and CDR2 LQKENI. V shed 3 bases and J shed 0 bases, with 8 bases lying between them. The CDR3 sequence is CASSPPGPNYGYTF. Written as DNA, the CDR3 is TGTGCCAGCTCACCCCCAGGCCCTAACTATGGCTACACCTTC.

The chain combines TRBV5-4 with TRBJ2-7; TRBD1 aligns across 9 bases. Trimming removed 4 bases from V and 6 bases from J; junction bases left unmatched: 11. This CDR3 comprises 15 residues. Germline V gene data show CDR1 as SGHNT and CDR2 as YYREEE (reference sequence). As DNA, the CDR3 is TGTGCCAGCAGCCGGGTGACAGGGGGAATCTCCGAGCAGTACTTC. Amino acids: CASSRVTGGISEQYF.

The table lists this clone with a few counts. The chain has TRBV7-8 and TRBJ1-1; D possibly corresponds to TRBD1 (6 bases). CDR1 is SGHVS and CDR2 is FQNEAQ in the germline V gene. CDR3 length: 12 residues. The V end was cut by 5 bases, the J end by 7 bases, with 11 bases between. The CDR3 DNA reads as TGTGCCAGCAGCCCACAGGGTTTTGAAGCTTTCTTT. It encodes CASSPQGFEAFF.

The chain recombines TRBV4-3 with TRBJ1-1; D gene uncertain. Trimming removed 3 bases at V and 3 bases at J, with 17 bases between. The germline V gene has CDR1 LGHNA and CDR2 YSLEER. This CDR3 has 16 amino acids. The CDR3 loop is CASSHTPATVDTEAFF. The CDR3 DNA follows: TGCGCCAGCAGCCATACCCCGGCCACAGTTGACACTGAAGCTTTCTTT.

The sample holds one count of this clone. V is TRBV13 and J is TRBJ1-4, with D possibly being TRBD1 (5 bases). Germline V gene data show CDR1 as PRHDT and CDR2 as FYEKMQ (reference sequence). This CDR3 region has 15 residues. Trimming took off 5 bases at V and 8 bases at J, with 18 bases between the two ends. CDR3 DNA: TGTGCCAGCAGCCCCGTAAGGGCAGGGCGAGAAAAACTGTTTTTT. Encoded protein: CASSPVRAGREKLFF.

The rearrangement uses TRBV7-2 and TRBJ1-1; TRBD1 aligns across 10 bases. J gave up 3 bases and V 5 bases, and 6 bases lay outside the gene matches. Germline CDR1 is SGHTA and CDR2 is FQGNSA. CDR3 length: 15 amino acids. The CDR3 sequence: CASSPDRGGDTEAFF. The CDR3 DNA follows: TGTGCCAGCAGCCCGGACAGGGGGGGGGACACTGAAGCTTTCTTT.

The CDR3 region is CASSLGAGTNTGELFF. The CDR3 nucleotides read TGCGCCAGCAGCCTGGGAGCGGGGACGAACACCGGGGAGCTGTTTTTT. This rearrangement joins TRBV5-1 to TRBJ2-2; 7 positions match TRBD2. J was trimmed by 0 bases and V by 4 bases; bases with no gene match: 6. The CDR3 is 16 amino acids. Germline values: CDR1 SGHRS, CDR2 YFSETQ.

This sequence joins TRBV29-1 and TRBJ1-3; D is possibly TRBD1 (5 bases). Looked up from germline, CDR1 is SQVTM and CDR2 is ANQGSEA. The CDR3 totals 12 residues. Trimming shortened V by 5 bases and J by 5 bases, and 10 bases separated the two germline ends. In DNA form, the CDR3 reads TGCAGCGTTCCGGGACTTAGAAACACCATATATTTT. The encoded protein is CSVPGLRNTIYF.

DNA of the CDR3: TGTGCCAGCAGCTCTACAGGGAAGTACACTGAAGCTTTCTTT. Amino acid sequence: CASSSTGKYTEAFF. This sequence joins TRBV7-3 and TRBJ1-1; TRBD1 might be the D (6 bases). Germline lookup yields CDR1 SGHTA and CDR2 FQGTGA. This CDR3 spans 14 amino acids. V was shortened by 4 bases and J by 3 bases, with 12 bases between the two germline ends. The full variable domain, its missing parts supplied by reference TRBV7-3 and TRBJ1-1, is GAGVSQTPSNKVTEKGKYVELRCDPISGHTALYWYRQSLGQGPEFLIYFQGTGAADDSGLPNDRFFAVRPEGSVSTLKIQRTERGDSAVYLCASSSTGKYTEAFFGQGTRLTVV.

The chain joins TRBV6-5 to TRBJ2-7; 8 bases align to TRBD2. V lost 6 bases to trimming and J lost 3 bases; unmatched junction nucleotides: 7. This CDR3 contains 14 residues. Germline V CDR1 and CDR2: MNHEY, SVGAGI. CDR3 sequence: CASRPGGAVYEQYF. Written as DNA, the CDR3 is TGTGCCAGCAGGCCCGGGGGGGCGGTCTACGAGCAGTACTTC.

This clone was detected only once. The chain has TRBV11-1 and TRBJ1-2; D is uncertain. With 4 bases removed from V and 4 bases from J, the gap between germline ends came to 7 bases. This CDR3 is built from 12 residues. Germline CDR1 is SGHAT and CDR2 is FQDESV (reference sequence). The CDR3 coding sequence is TGTGCCAGCAGCTGGGCAGGCTATGGCTACACCTTC. Translating it yields CASSWAGYGYTF.

The V call is TRBV24-1, the J call TRBJ2-1; D unresolved. The CDR3 length is 15 residues. V lost 4 bases and J 0 bases, leaving 9 bases between the germline ends. Germline loops: CDR1 KGHDR, CDR2 SFDVKD. DNA of the CDR3: TGTGCCACCAGTGACCCCCGGTACTCCTACAATGAGCAGTTCTTC. Translated: CATSDPRYSYNEQFF.

The genes are TRBV5-4 and TRBJ1-2, with D perhaps TRBD1 (6 bases). Trimming removed 2 bases from V and 1 base from J, with 6 bases in between. The CDR3 length is 13 residues. Germline V lookup: CDR1 SGHNT, CDR2 YYREEE (reference sequence). The CDR3, as DNA: TGTGCCAGCAGCTTACAGGGTAACTATGGCTACACCTTC. It is translated as CASSLQGNYGYTF.

The chain has TRBV2 and TRBJ2-3; D call uncertain. Germline lookup yields CDR1 SNHLY and CDR2 FYNNEI. V shed 1 base and J shed 6 bases, with 5 bases lying between them. The CDR3 runs 12 residues. CDR3 region: CASSEVMDTQYF. CDR3 DNA: TGTGCCAGCAGTGAAGTTATGGATACGCAGTATTTT.

The V gene is TRBV25-1, the J gene TRBJ1-2, with TRBD1 as a possible D gene (5 bases). Trimming took 2 bases from V and 4 from J, leaving 8 bases between them. This CDR3 spans 13 amino acids. CDR1 is MGHDK, CDR2 SYGVNS, per germline. The CDR3 region has the DNA TGTGCCAGCAGTGAAACAGGAGTCTATGGCTACACCTTC. This gives the protein CASSETGVYGYTF.

The chain recombines TRBV10-3 with TRBJ1-4, with D possibly TRBD1 on 5 matching bases. Germline-derived CDR1 and CDR2 are ENHRY and SYGVKD. This CDR3 comprises 14 residues. V lost 2 bases and J 8 bases, leaving 12 bases between the germline ends. The CDR3 reads CAISEGGVGEKLFF. The CDR3 DNA sequence: TGTGCCATCAGTGAGGGGGGGGTTGGGGAAAAACTGTTTTTT.

This chain uses TRBV19 with TRBJ1-6; no firm D call. V lost 0 bases, J lost 2 bases, and 11 bases lay in between. Germline CDR1 reads LNHDA; CDR2 reads SQIVND (reference sequence). The CDR3 is 17 residues long. The CDR3 here is CASSIDLAGTYNSPLHF. The CDR3 nucleotides are TGTGCCAGTAGTATAGATCTTGCGGGAACCTATAATTCACCCCTCCACTTT.

This chain uses TRBV11-3 with TRBJ2-7; no clear D gene. V dropped 6 bases and J dropped 0 bases, with 18 bases sitting between them. The CDR3 spans 16 residues. CDR1 is SGHNT, CDR2 YENEEA, per germline. The CDR3 region is CASSYPRATSSYEQYF. The CDR3 DNA reads TGTGCCAGCAGTTATCCGCGAGCGACCAGCTCCTACGAGCAGTACTTC.

This chain connects TRBV2 to TRBJ1-3; D possibly corresponds to TRBD1 (6 bases). Germline V lookup: CDR1 SNHLY, CDR2 FYNNEI. The CDR3 extends over 15 amino acids. For the CDR3, the DNA is TGTGTCGCTAAGACAGGCGGCAGGGCGGGAAACACCATATATTTT. As protein: CVAKTGGRAGNTIYF.

This clone was found once. At one end, the junction sequence differs from germline, possibly due to a read error. The chain combines TRBV5-1 with TRBJ1-5, with D perhaps matching TRBD1 (5 bases). The CDR3 is 15 residues long. The germline CDR1 and CDR2 sequences are SGHRS and YFSETQ. CDR3 region: CASTLSPGGNQPQHF. In nucleotides, the CDR3 is TGCGCCAGCACCTTGTCACCCGGGGGGAATCAGCCCCAGCATTTT.

This chain uses TRBV27 with TRBJ2-5, with 8 bases fitting TRBD2. V lost 6 bases and J lost 5; bases outside the gene matches: 5. This CDR3 is built from 13 residues. Germline V gene data show CDR1 as MNHEY and CDR2 as SMNVEV (reference sequence). The CDR3 nucleotides are TGTGCCAGCAGCGAAATAGCGGGGGAGACCCAGTACTTC. This gives the protein CASSEIAGETQYF.